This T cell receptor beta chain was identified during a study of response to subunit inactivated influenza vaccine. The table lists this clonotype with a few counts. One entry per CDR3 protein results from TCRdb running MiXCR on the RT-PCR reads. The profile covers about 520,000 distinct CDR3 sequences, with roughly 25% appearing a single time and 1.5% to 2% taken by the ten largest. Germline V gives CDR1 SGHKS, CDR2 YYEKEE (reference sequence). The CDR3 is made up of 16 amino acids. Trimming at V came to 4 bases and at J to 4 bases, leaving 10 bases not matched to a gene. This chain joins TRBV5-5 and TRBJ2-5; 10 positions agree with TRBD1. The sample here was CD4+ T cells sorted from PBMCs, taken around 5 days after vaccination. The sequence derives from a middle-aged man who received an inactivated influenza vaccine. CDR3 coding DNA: TGTGCCAGCAGCCGGGGGACAGGGGCTCGGGGAGAGACCCAGTACTTC. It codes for CASSRGTGARGETQYF.